This is a list of T cell receptor beta chains from one sample in a study of T cell clones after liver transplantation. Generated by immunoSEQ multiplex PCR, the TCRdb table keeps only in-frame clones and is missing some. In the table there are roughly 80,000 clones, 83% of which are singletons. Specimen: CD4+ T cells from blood, collected at the 22-month timepoint. The source is a human patient who received a liver transplant. A subset of T cells may come from the graft donor. The CDR3 runs from the conserved cysteine through the conserved F or W. D genes are given only for firm matches. Size is stated for part of the rows, as once, few or many counts, or as a class when the clone is expanded.

J	size	D	V	length	DNA	CDR3
TRBJ2-1	NA	TRBD1	TRBV5-5	15	TGTGCCAGCAGCCGGTCGGGACAGGTATACAATGAGCAGTTCTTC	CASSRSGQVYNEQFF
TRBJ1-5	few	NA	TRBV19	14	TGTGCCAGTAGATTCGCCCCGGGCGGTCAGCCCCAGCATTTT	CASRFAPGGQPQHF
TRBJ2-3	few	TRBD1	TRBV11-2	16	TGTGCCAGCAGCGGGAACCAGGGACAGCTTGGAAGTACGCAGTATTTT	CASSGNQGQLGSTQYF
TRBJ2-3	NA	TRBD2	TRBV4-2	18	TGTGCCAGCAGCCAAGATTGGACGGCGGGGGTCGGAACAGATACGCAGTATTTT	CASSQDWTAGVGTDTQYF
TRBJ2-2	NA	NA	TRBV6-1	12	TGTGCCAGCAGTGGGAACACCGGGGAGCTGTTTTTT	CASSGNTGELFF
TRBJ2-2	few	NA	TRBV7-3	13	TGTGCCAGCAGCTTAAAAGGCGGGATGGAGCTGTTTTTT	CASSLKGGMELFF
TRBJ2-7	NA	TRBD1	TRBV19	13	TGTGCCAGTAGTATTTGGACAGGAAACGAGCAGTACTTC	CASSIWTGNEQYF
TRBJ1-4	NA	NA	TRBV28	14	TGTGCCAGCAGTTTAAATAGGGCGGCTGAAAAACTGTTTTTT	CASSLNRAAEKLFF
TRBJ1-1	NA	TRBD1	TRBV7-9	15	TGTGCCAGCAGCTTGGGGACAGGGGGGAACACTGAAGCTTTCTTT	CASSLGTGGNTEAFF
TRBJ2-5	NA	NA	TRBV4-3	15	TGCGCCAGCAGCCAAGGCCCGGGGCGCCAGGGGACCCAGTACTTC	CASSQGPGRQGTQYF
TRBJ1-1	NA	NA	TRBV5-1	14	TGCGCCAGCAGCTTGACAGGCCAGTACACTGAAGCTTTCTTT	CASSLTGQYTEAFF
TRBJ2-3	NA	NA	TRBV6-6	13	TGTGCCAGCAGTCCCCCTAGCACAGATACGCAGTATTTT	CASSPPSTDTQYF
TRBJ1-4	NA	NA	TRBV5-5	15	TGTGCCAGCAGCTTGTCCGTTGCAACTAATGAAAAACTGTTTTTT	CASSLSVATNEKLFF
TRBJ1-2	NA	TRBD1	TRBV4-3	15	TGCGCCAGCAGCCAAGATGACAGGGACAACTATGGCTACACCTTC	CASSQDDRDNYGYTF
TRBJ1-6	NA	NA	TRBV9	15	TGTGCCAGCAGCGTAGAACAGGGCACGAATTCACCCCTCCACTTT	CASSVEQGTNSPLHF
TRBJ2-5	many	NA	TRBV28	13	TGTGCCAGCAGGGGACCGGGACGAGAGACCCAGTACTTC	CASRGPGRETQYF
TRBJ1-5	NA	NA	TRBV19	18	TGTGCCAGTAGAGTATTACGGGCCGGGTTAAGAGGCAATCAGCCCCAGCATTTT	CASRVLRAGLRGNQPQHF
TRBJ2-3	NA	NA	TRBV28	15	TGTGCCAGCAGTTTCCCCAGCAGTGGCACAGATACGCAGTATTTT	CASSFPSSGTDTQYF
TRBJ2-7	NA	TRBD2	TRBV6-5	15	TGTGCCAGCAGTTACTCCGGGACTAGCGGCTACGAGCAGTACTTC	CASSYSGTSGYEQYF
TRBJ2-5	NA	TRBD1	TRBV28	14	TGTGCCAGCAGCCCTCCACAGGGGCGAGAGACCCAGTACTTC	CASSPPQGRETQYF
TRBJ1-4	NA	TRBD1	TRBV11-2	15	TGTGCCAGCAGCCAACGGACAGGGAAGGGTGAAAAACTGTTTTTT	CASSQRTGKGEKLFF
TRBJ1-2	NA	NA	TRBV28	15	TGTGCCAGCAGTACGGGGGGGGACGGAAACTATGGCTACACCTTC	CASSTGGDGNYGYTF
TRBJ1-4	NA	NA	TRBV6-4	16	TGTGCCAGCAGTGACTCTCGGAGGCCGAATAATGAAAAACTGTTTTTT	CASSDSRRPNNEKLFF
TRBJ2-5	NA	NA	TRBV7-2	15	TGTGCCAGCAGCTTAGAGGGTCAACTAGTAAAGACCCAGTACTTC	CASSLEGQLVKTQYF
TRBJ1-5	NA	NA	TRBV5-5	13	TGTGCCAGCAGCAGGGACGGGAGTGGGCCCCAGCATTTT	CASSRDGSGPQHF
TRBJ2-7	NA	NA	TRBV2	13	TGTGCCAGCAGGGGAGGCGGCACCTACGAGCAGTACTTC	CASRGGGTYEQYF
TRBJ1-5	NA	NA	TRBV4-1	15	TGCGCCAGCAGCCAAGATTCGCTAAATTTTCAGCCCCAGCATTTT	CASSQDSLNFQPQHF
TRBJ2-7	many	TRBD1	TRBV5-1	14	TGCGCCAGCAGCTTGGGTCAGGGGGCCTACGAGCAGTACTTC	CASSLGQGAYEQYF
TRBJ2-1	once	TRBD1	TRBV27	13	TGTGCCAGCAGTTGGACAGGGATGAATGAGCAGTTCTTC	CASSWTGMNEQFF
TRBJ2-7	few	TRBD1	TRBV7-7	18	TGTGCTAGCAGCGCCGGACAGGGCGCCAGGGAATGGGGGTCCGAGCAGTACTTC	CASSAGQGAREWGSEQYF
TRBJ2-2	NA	NA	TRBV19	16	TGTGCCAGTAGTATTGGGGGCCTCAGCCGAGCCGGGGAGCTGTTTTTT	CASSIGGLSRAGELFF
TRBJ1-5	NA	NA	TRBV29-1	12	TGCAGCGCATCCCAGGGAGATCAGCCCCAGCATTTT	CSASQGDQPQHF
TRBJ1-1	NA	NA	TRBV19	14	TGTGCCAGTACGAAGGGAAGGGCAGACACTGAAGCTTTCTTT	CASTKGRADTEAFF
TRBJ1-6	NA	NA	TRBV7-6	12	TGTGCCAGCAGCACAAACGACCAAACCCTCCACTTT	CASSTNDQTLHF
TRBJ2-1	NA	NA	TRBV5-4	15	TGTGCCAGCAGGCAGACAGGCAGCTCCTACAATGAGCAGTTCTTC	CASRQTGSSYNEQFF
TRBJ1-5	NA	NA	TRBV2	13	TGTGCCAGCACCTCTGGGGGAAGCCAGCCCCAGCATTTT	CASTSGGSQPQHF
TRBJ2-7	few	TRBD1	TRBV6-5	15	TGTGCCAGCAGTTACTCATGGACAGGGGACTACGAGCAGTACTTC	CASSYSWTGDYEQYF
TRBJ1-3	NA	NA	TRBV6-4	10	TGTGCCAGCAGTGCACACACCATATATTTT	CASSAHTIYF
TRBJ2-5	NA	TRBD1	TRBV28	16	TGTGCCAGCAGTTTATCGAGGGGTGACAGGGCGGAGACCCAGTACTTC	CASSLSRGDRAETQYF
TRBJ2-2	NA	NA	TRBV11-2	11	TGTGCCAGCGGGGGGAACGGGGAGCTGTTTTTT	CASGGNGELFF
TRBJ2-2	NA	NA	TRBV7-9	15	TGTGCCAGCAGCGAGCCGGGGACTGCAATCAGGGAGCTGTTTTTT	CASSEPGTAIRELFF
TRBJ1-6	NA	NA	TRBV7-2	13	TGTGCCAGCGGGGCCTCCTATAATTCACCCCTCCACTTT	CASGASYNSPLHF
TRBJ1-2	NA	NA	TRBV6-5	13	TGTGCCAGCAGGCCAACAGGGCGCCATGGCTACACCTTC	CASRPTGRHGYTF
TRBJ2-2	NA	NA	TRBV5-1	13	TGCGCCAGCAGCTTCTCGTCTGCCGGGGAGCTGTTTTTT	CASSFSSAGELFF
TRBJ2-6	NA	NA	TRBV5-6	16	TGTGCCAGCAGCTTGGGGGGCAGGGCTGGGGCCAACGTCCTGACTTTC	CASSLGGRAGANVLTF
TRBJ1-1	NA	NA	TRBV18	14	TGTGCCAGCTCACCACCCCCGGAGGTGGGGGGAGCTTTCTTT	CASSPPPEVGGAFF
TRBJ1-2	NA	NA	TRBV7-2	15	TGTGCCAGCAGCTTCCCACACACAGCTAACTATGGCTACACCTTC	CASSFPHTANYGYTF
TRBJ1-3	NA	NA	TRBV7-2	15	TGTGCCAGCAGCTCCCCCACGGGTATTGGAAACACCATATATTTT	CASSSPTGIGNTIYF
TRBJ2-7	NA	NA	TRBV11-3	14	TGTGCCAGCAGCTTAGGGGGCCAAGGAGCCGAGCAGTACTTC	CASSLGGQGAEQYF
TRBJ2-2	NA	NA	TRBV6-5	14	TGTGCCAGCAGTTCCGGGACACCCACCGGGGAGCTGTTTTTT	CASSSGTPTGELFF
TRBJ1-2	NA	NA	TRBV28	12	TGTGCCAGCAGTGCTTCAAACTATGGCTACACCTTC	CASSASNYGYTF